The sequence of this TCR beta chain was determined in a study of blood T cell repertoires in COVID-19. Looking at the study overall: Specimens from acute and convalescent COVID-19 originated in the United States, Italy and Spain. Sources were T cells, B-cell-depleted T cells, or PBMCs; the material itself was cDNA or gDNA.

In the authors' methods: For nucleated cells, counts were estimated from reference gene primer amplification. Clones were sequenced by immunoSEQ multiplex PCR, and TCRdb holds only the in-frame ones, with some missing. V, J and clone size were drawn from that table, and D and trimming were deduced from the DNA. Found here are about 65,000 clones, 85% to 95% of them singletons; the top ten hold 2.5% to 3%. V gave up 7 bases and J gave up 0 bases, with 7 bases separating them. Germline V lookup: CDR1 MNHEY, CDR2 SMNVEV (reference sequence). The CDR3 loop spans 13 amino acids. The J gene is TRBJ2-1, the V gene TRBV27; D gene ambiguous. This TCR came from a man aged 70-80 years with active COVID-19. Sample: peripheral blood. The CDR3 bases are TGTGCCAGCAAAGACACCTCCTACAATGAGCAGTTCTTC. It translates to CASKDTSYNEQFF.